This record concerns one T cell receptor beta chain sequence. The antigen is undetermined. The data belong to a study of monozygotic twins with inflammatory bowel disease. Study-level points and caveats: Using the inverse Simpson index, IBD patients had lower TCRbeta diversity than healthy co-twins. It was not supported that a single strong signal or clonotype was associated with IBD.

There are 15 residues in the CDR3. Germline lookup yields CDR1 SGHRS and CDR2 YFSETQ. With the 5' RACE reads reprocessed, TCRdb shows one record per CDR3 protein and no DNA. Recorded here are some 440,000 distinct CDR3 sequences; the top ten clones represent about 2.2%. This clonotype originated in a human donor with ulcerative colitis or Crohn's disease, or a healthy co-twin of an affected twin (not recorded which). Material for sequencing was blood. J is TRBJ2-7 and V is TRBV5-1; TCRdb reports TRBD1, a call that lacks DNA to check it against. The CDR3 loop is CASSLAGTGVREQYF.